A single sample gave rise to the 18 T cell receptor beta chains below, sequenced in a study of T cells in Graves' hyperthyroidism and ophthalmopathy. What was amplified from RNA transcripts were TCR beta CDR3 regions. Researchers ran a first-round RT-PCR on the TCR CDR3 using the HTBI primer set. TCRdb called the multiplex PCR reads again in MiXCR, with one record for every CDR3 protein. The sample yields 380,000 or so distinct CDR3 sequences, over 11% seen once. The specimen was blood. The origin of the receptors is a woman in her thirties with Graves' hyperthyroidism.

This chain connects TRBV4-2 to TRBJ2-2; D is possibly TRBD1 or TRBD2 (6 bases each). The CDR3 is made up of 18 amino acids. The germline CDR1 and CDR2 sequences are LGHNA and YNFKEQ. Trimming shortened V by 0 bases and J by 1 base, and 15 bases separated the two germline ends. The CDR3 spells CASSQERGGAGNTGELFF. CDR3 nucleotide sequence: TGTGCCAGCAGCCAAGAACGAGGGGGAGCGGGGAACACCGGGGAGCTGTTTTTT.

The CDR3 loop reads CAWSPGQGDMEPQHF. In DNA form, the CDR3 reads TGTGCCTGGAGTCCGGGACAGGGGGATATGGAGCCCCAGCATTTT. The chain carries TRBV30 and TRBJ1-5, with 11 bases fitting TRBD1. CDR3 length equals 15 residues. Germline CDR1 reads GTSNPN; CDR2 reads SVGIG (reference sequence). The J segment lost 8 bases and the V segment lost 2 bases, leaving 8 bases of the junction unmatched.

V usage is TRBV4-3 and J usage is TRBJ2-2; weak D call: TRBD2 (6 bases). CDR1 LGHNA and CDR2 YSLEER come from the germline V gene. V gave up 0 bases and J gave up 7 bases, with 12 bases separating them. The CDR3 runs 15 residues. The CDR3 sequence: CASSQEIGRDGELFF. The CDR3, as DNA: TGCGCCAGCAGCCAAGAGATTGGGCGGGACGGGGAGCTGTTTTTT.

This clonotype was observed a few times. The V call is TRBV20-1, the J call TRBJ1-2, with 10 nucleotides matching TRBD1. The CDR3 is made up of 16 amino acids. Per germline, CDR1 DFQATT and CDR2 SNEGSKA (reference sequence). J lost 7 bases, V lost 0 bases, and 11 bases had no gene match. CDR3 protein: CSARDRLGTGEGGYTF. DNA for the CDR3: TGCAGTGCTAGAGATAGATTGGGGACAGGGGAAGGTGGCTACACCTTC.

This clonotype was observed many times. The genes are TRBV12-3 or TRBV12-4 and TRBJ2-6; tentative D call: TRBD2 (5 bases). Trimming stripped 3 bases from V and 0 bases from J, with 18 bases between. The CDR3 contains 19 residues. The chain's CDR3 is CASSFILDYADSGANVLTF. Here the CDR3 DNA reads TGTGCCAGCAGTTTTATTCTCGACTACGCTGACTCTGGGGCCAACGTCCTGACTTTC.

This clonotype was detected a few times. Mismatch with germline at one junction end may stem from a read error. The chain's CDR3 is CTSSSGVPGYTF. The CDR3, as DNA: TGTACCAGCAGTTCAGGGGTTCCTGGCTACACCTTC. The chain couples TRBV28 to TRBJ1-2, with D perhaps TRBD1 (6 bases). Germline V lookup: CDR1 MDHEN, CDR2 SYDVKM. The CDR3 runs to 12 residues.

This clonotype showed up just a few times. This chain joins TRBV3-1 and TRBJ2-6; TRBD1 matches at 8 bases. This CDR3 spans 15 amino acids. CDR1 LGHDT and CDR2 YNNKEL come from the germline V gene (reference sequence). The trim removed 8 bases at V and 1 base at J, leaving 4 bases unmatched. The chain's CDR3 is CASETGGSGANVLTF. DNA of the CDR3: TGTGCCAGCGAAACAGGGGGATCTGGGGCCAACGTCCTGACTTTC. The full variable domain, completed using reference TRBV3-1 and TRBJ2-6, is DTAVSQTPKYLVTQMGNDKSIKCEQNLGHDTMYWYKQDSKKFLKIMFSYNNKELIINETVPNRFSPKSPDKAHLNLHINSLELGDSAVYFCASETGGSGANVLTFGAGSRLTVL.

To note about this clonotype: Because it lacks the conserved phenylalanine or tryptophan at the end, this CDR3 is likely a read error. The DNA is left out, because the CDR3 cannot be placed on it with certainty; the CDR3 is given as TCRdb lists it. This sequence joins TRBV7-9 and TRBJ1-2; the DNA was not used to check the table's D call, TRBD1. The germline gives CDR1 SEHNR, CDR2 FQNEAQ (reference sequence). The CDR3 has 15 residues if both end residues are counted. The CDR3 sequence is CASSLDEGLAYGYTI.

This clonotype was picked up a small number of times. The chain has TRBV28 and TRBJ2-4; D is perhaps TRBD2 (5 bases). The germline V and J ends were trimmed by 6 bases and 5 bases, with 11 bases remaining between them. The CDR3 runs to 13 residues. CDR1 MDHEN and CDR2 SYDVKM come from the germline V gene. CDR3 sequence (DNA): TGTGCCAGCAGCCTGCGGGCGGAAAACATTCAGTACTTC. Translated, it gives CASSLRAENIQYF. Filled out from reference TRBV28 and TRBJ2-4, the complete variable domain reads DVKVTQSSRYLVKRTGEKVFLECVQDMDHENMFWYRQDPGLGLRLIYFSYDVKMKEKGDIPEGYSVSREKKERFSLILESASTNQTSMYLCASSLRAENIQYFGAGTRLSVL.

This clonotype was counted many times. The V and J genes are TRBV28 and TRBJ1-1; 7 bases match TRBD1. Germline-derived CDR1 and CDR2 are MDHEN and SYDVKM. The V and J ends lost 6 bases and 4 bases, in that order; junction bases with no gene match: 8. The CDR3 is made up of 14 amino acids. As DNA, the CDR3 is TGTGCCAGCAGGATTCCCACAGGGGTCACTGAAGCTTTCTTT. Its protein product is CASRIPTGVTEAFF.

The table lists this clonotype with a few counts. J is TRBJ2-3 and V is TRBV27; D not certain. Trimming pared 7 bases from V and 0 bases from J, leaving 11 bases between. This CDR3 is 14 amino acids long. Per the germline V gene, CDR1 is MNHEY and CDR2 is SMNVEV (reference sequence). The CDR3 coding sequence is TGTGCCAGCACCAAACTGACTAGCACAGATACGCAGTATTTT. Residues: CASTKLTSTDTQYF.

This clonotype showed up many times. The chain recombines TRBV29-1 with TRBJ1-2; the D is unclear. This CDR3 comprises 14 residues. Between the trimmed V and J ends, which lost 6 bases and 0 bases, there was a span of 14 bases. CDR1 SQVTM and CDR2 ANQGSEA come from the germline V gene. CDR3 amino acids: CSVDLKWSNYGYTF. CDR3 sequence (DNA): TGCAGCGTGGATTTGAAATGGTCTAACTATGGCTACACCTTC. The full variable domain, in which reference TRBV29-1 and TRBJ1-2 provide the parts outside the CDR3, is SAVISQKPSRDICQRGTSLTIQCQVDSQVTMMFWYRQQPGQSLTLIATANQGSEATYESGFVIDKFPISRPNLTFSTLTVSNMSPEDSSIYLCSVDLKWSNYGYTFGSGTRLTVV.

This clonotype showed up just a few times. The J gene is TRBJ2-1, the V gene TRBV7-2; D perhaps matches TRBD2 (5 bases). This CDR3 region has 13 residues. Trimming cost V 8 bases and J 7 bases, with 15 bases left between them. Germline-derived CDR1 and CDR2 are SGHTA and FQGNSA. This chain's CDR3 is CASGGPAANEQFF. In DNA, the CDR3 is TGTGCCAGCGGCGGGCCAGCGGCGAATGAGCAGTTCTTC.

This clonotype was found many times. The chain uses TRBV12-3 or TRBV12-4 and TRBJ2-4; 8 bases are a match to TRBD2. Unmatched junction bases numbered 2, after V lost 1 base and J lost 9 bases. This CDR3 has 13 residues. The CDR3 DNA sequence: TGTGCCAGCAGTTTAGGAGCGGGAGTCATTCAGTACTTC. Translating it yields CASSLGAGVIQYF.

The CDR3: CASSDEYYEQYF. For the CDR3, the DNA is TGTGCCAGCAGCGATGAGTACTACGAGCAGTACTTC. The chain links TRBV7-2 to TRBJ2-7; D gene uncertain. The CDR3 extends over 12 amino acids. CDR1 SGHTA and CDR2 FQGNSA come from the germline V gene. Trimming took off 5 bases at V and 3 bases at J, with 8 bases between the two ends.

CDR3 sequence (DNA): TGTGCCAGCAGTTTTTTTGGGACCACCTACAATGAGCAGTTCTTC. It translates to CASSFFGTTYNEQFF. The genes are TRBV28 and TRBJ2-1; D may match TRBD1 or TRBD2 (5 bases each). Germline CDR1 is MDHEN and CDR2 is SYDVKM. V was trimmed by 3 bases and J by 2 bases, leaving 11 bases between them. The CDR3 spans 15 residues.

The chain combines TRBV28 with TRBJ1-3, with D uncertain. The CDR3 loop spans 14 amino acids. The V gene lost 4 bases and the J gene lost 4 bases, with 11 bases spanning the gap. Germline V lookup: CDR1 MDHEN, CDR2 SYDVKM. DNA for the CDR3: TGTGCCAGCAGTTCTGGGTTCATCGGAAACACCATATATTTT. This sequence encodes CASSSGFIGNTIYF. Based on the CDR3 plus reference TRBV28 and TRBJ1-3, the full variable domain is DVKVTQSSRYLVKRTGEKVFLECVQDMDHENMFWYRQDPGLGLRLIYFSYDVKMKEKGDIPEGYSVSREKKERFSLILESASTNQTSMYLCASSSGFIGNTIYFGEGSWLTVV.

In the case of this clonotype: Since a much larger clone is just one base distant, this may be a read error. The CDR3 DNA reads TGTGCCGGCAAAGGCTTCGGAGTCAATGAGCAGTTCTTC. As protein: CAGKGFGVNEQFF. The chain carries TRBV2 and TRBJ2-1; D not certain. Germline CDR1 SNHLY, CDR2 FYNNEI. This CDR3 is built from 13 residues. The V end lost 11 bases, the J end lost 6 bases, and 17 bases lay between the germline ends.